Below, 15 T cell receptor beta chains from the same sample are listed, as sequenced in a study of T-cell memory formation after mild COVID-19. TCRdb analysed the 5' RACE reads with MiXCR anew, one entry per CDR3 protein. The sample carries some 150,000 distinct CDR3 sequences, about 6% recorded once. Sequencing was carried out using PBMCs or a T cell subset sorted from them (not recorded which). Receptors originate from an adult woman who had mild COVID-19 (a few samples of this study predate the infection). Cell type and time point are not known.

This clonotype has a count of ten or more. V usage is TRBV7-3 and J usage is TRBJ2-5, with D possibly matching TRBD2 (6 bases). The CDR3 is 13 amino acids. V lost 4 bases, J lost 4 bases, and 10 bases lay in between. Germline CDR1 and CDR2: SGHTA and FQGTGA. CDR3 nucleotide sequence: TGTGCCAGCAGCTCCAGCGGGTTAGAGACCCAGTACTTC. This sequence encodes CASSSSGLETQYF.

This clonotype was seen only a few times. V is TRBV20-1 and J is TRBJ2-1; 9 bases agree with TRBD2. The CDR3 consists of 16 residues. The J segment lost 2 bases and the V segment lost 0 bases, leaving 5 bases of the junction unmatched. Germline V gene lookup returns CDR1 DFQATT and CDR2 SNEGSKA (reference sequence). The CDR3 DNA is TGCAGTGCTAGAGATATGGCTAGCGGGACCTACAATGAGCAGTTCTTC. It translates to CSARDMASGTYNEQFF.

This clonotype was recorded many times. The genes are TRBV12-3 or TRBV12-4 and TRBJ2-7; possibly TRBD2 for D (5 bases). The CDR3 totals 14 residues. V lost 3 bases to trimming and J lost 2 bases, with 11 bases between them. The CDR3 reads CASSFRGLAYEQYF. Written as DNA, the CDR3 is TGTGCCAGCAGTTTTAGAGGGTTAGCCTACGAGCAGTACTTC.

This clonotype was picked up a small number of times. V is TRBV7-9 and J is TRBJ2-1, with D perhaps TRBD2 (5 bases). The V end was cut by 5 bases, the J end by 4 bases, with 18 bases between. From germline, CDR1 is SEHNR and CDR2 FQNEAQ (reference sequence). The CDR3 spans 16 residues. The CDR3 nucleotides are TGTGCCAGCAGCCCCCTCCCGGGAAGTTCTTACAATGAGCAGTTCTTC. This codes for CASSPLPGSSYNEQFF.

This chain links TRBV29-1 with TRBJ2-5, with D possibly called TRBD1 or TRBD2 (6 bases each). Germline V gene lookup returns CDR1 SQVTM and CDR2 ANQGSEA. This CDR3 has 14 residues. V was shortened by 3 bases and J by 3 bases, with 14 bases between the two germline ends. CDR3: CSVDLWGAEETQYF. The DNA for the CDR3 is TGCAGCGTTGACTTGTGGGGGGCTGAAGAGACCCAGTACTTC.

This clonotype occurred a few times. The genes are TRBV18 and TRBJ2-1; 12 bases map to TRBD2. This CDR3 contains 16 residues. V lost 2 bases to trimming and J lost 12 bases; unmatched junction nucleotides: 11. CDR1 KGHSH and CDR2 LQKENI come from the germline V gene. The CDR3 region has the DNA TGTGCCAGCTCACCAGATGTCCCGACTAGCGGGAGTCGGCAGTTCTTC. This codes for CASSPDVPTSGSRQFF.

Many counts were recorded for this clonotype. The chain couples TRBV12-3 or TRBV12-4 to TRBJ2-7; TRBD1 matches at 12 bases. The CDR3 runs to 16 residues. V was clipped by 4 bases and J by 3 bases; unmatched bases: 7. The CDR3 DNA sequence: TGTGCCAGCAGTTCCCGGGACAGGGGGCGCGACTACGAGCAGTACTTC. Amino acid sequence: CASSSRDRGRDYEQYF.

A few counts support this clonotype. V gene TRBV12-3 or TRBV12-4 combines with J gene TRBJ2-7; 7 bases map to TRBD2. This CDR3 has 17 residues. Germline trimming cut 6 bases from V and 6 bases from J; bases unmatched to any gene: 20. As DNA, the CDR3 is TGTGCCAGCAGCCCCCCACACCCCGGACTAGTAGCACTCGAGCAGTACTTC. It is translated as CASSPPHPGLVALEQYF.

This clonotype was seen only a few times. The gene calls are TRBV6-2 or TRBV6-3 and TRBJ1-1, with D hard to call. The germline V gene has CDR1 MNHEY and CDR2 SVGEGT. The ends were cut back, 4 bases at V and 5 bases at J, with 14 bases in the middle. The CDR3 is 14 amino acids. The CDR3 DNA reads TGTGCCAGCAGTTTGGGCACCTTAAGGACTGAAGCTTTCTTT. This gives the protein CASSLGTLRTEAFF.

As for this clonotype: A much larger clone differs from this one at a single base, so this may be a read error. The V call is TRBV20-1, the J call TRBJ1-1; D remains ambiguous. CDR3 length: 12 amino acids. V shed 5 bases and J shed 1 base, with 8 bases lying between them. Germline CDR1 DFQATT, CDR2 SNEGSKA (reference sequence). The CDR3 sequence: CSARRGNTEAFF. CDR3 coding DNA: TGCAGTGCTCGTCGGGGGAACACTGAAGCTTTCTTT.

This clonotype was observed at least ten times. This chain connects TRBV11-1 to TRBJ2-1, with D perhaps matching TRBD2 (6 bases). Germline CDR1 SGHAT, CDR2 FQDESV (reference sequence). The V and J ends lost 3 bases and 12 bases respectively, with 15 bases between them. This CDR3 contains 13 residues. As DNA, the CDR3 is TGTGCCAGCAGCTTCCGGCTAGCGACACCGCAGTTCTTC. Encoded protein: CASSFRLATPQFF.

This clonotype has ten or more counts. The CDR3 DNA follows: TGTGCCAGCAGCCTGAACACCTATGGCTACACCTTC. Encoded protein: CASSLNTYGYTF. The chain carries TRBV7-9 and TRBJ1-2; no firm D call. The CDR3 contains 12 residues. V lost 5 bases and J 4 bases, leaving 8 bases between the germline ends. Germline CDR1 reads SEHNR; CDR2 reads FQNEAQ (reference sequence).

This clonotype was found many times. V gene TRBV5-1 combines with J gene TRBJ2-3, with D possibly matching TRBD2 (5 bases). The V end lost 4 bases, the J end lost 2 bases, and 8 bases lay between the germline ends. Germline V gene lookup returns CDR1 SGHRS and CDR2 YFSETQ. The CDR3 spans 13 residues. The CDR3 DNA reads as TGCGCCAGCAGCGCGCTAGCCACAGATACGCAGTATTTT. Encoded protein: CASSALATDTQYF. The full variable domain, completed using reference TRBV5-1 and TRBJ2-3, is KAGVTQTPRYLIKTRGQQVTLSCSPISGHRSVSWYQQTPGQGLQFLFEYFSETQRNKGNFPGRFSGRQFSNSRSEMNVSTLELGDSALYLCASSALATDTQYFGPGTRLTVL.

The chain has TRBV4-2 and TRBJ2-3; D may be TRBD1 or TRBD2 (5 bases each). The CDR3 covers 15 residues. Deletions cut 0 bases from V and 2 bases from J, with 9 bases between. Germline CDR1 and CDR2: LGHNA and YNFKEQ. CDR3 nucleotides: TGTGCCAGCAGCCAAGATTGGGGGAACACAGATACGCAGTATTTT. Its translation is CASSQDWGNTDTQYF.

The V gene is TRBV7-6, the J gene TRBJ1-5; D is undetermined. Trimming shortened V by 1 base and J by 6 bases, and 10 bases separated the two germline ends. Germline assignment: CDR1 SGHVS and CDR2 FNYEAQ. The CDR3 length is 14 residues. The CDR3 nucleotides are TGTGCCAGCAGCTTAGATAGCCTCGGTCAGCCCCAGCATTTT. It yields the protein CASSLDSLGQPQHF.